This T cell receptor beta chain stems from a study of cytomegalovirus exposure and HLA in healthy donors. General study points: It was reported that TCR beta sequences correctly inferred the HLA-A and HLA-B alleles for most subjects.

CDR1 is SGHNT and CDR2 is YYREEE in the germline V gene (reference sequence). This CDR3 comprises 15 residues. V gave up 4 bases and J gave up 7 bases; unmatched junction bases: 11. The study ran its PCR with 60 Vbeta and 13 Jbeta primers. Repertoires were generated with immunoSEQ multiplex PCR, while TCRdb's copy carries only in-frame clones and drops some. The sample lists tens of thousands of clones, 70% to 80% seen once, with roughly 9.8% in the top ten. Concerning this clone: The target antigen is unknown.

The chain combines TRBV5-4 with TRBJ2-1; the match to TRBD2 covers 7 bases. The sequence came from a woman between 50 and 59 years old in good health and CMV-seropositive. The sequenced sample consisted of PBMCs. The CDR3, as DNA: TGTGCCAGCAGCAAAAGCGGGATCCGGCAAAATGAGCAGTTCTTC. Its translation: CASSKSGIRQNEQFF.